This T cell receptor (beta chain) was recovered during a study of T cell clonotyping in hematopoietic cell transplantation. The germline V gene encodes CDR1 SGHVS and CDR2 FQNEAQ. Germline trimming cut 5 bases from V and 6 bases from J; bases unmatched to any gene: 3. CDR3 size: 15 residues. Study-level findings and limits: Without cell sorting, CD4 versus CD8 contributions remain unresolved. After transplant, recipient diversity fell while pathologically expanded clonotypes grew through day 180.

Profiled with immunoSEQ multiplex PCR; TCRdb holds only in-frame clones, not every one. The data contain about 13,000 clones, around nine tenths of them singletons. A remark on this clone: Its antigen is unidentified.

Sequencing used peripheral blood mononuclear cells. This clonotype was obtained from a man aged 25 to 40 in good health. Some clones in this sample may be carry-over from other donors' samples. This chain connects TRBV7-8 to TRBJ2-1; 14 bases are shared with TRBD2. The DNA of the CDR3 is TGTGCCAGCAGCAGAGGACTAGCGGGAGGCAATGAGCAGTTCTTC. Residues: CASSRGLAGGNEQFF.